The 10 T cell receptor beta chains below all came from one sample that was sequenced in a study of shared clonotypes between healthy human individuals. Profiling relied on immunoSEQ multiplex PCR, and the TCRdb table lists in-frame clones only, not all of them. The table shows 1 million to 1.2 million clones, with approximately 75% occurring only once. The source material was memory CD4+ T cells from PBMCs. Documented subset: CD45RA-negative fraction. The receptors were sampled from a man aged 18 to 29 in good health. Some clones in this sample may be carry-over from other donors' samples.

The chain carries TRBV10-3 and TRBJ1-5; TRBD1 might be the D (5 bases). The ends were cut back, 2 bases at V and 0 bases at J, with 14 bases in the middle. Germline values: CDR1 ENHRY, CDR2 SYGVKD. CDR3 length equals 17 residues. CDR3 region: CAISENRRSNSNQPQHF. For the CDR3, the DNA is TGTGCCATCAGTGAGAACAGGCGCTCTAATAGCAATCAGCCCCAGCATTTT.

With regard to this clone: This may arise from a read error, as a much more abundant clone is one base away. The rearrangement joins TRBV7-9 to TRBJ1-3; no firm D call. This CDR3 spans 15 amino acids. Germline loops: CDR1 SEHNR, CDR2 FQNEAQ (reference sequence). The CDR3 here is CASSLAVLDGNIIYF. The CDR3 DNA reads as TGTGCCAGCAGCTTAGCGGTCCTCGACGGGAACATCATATATTTT.

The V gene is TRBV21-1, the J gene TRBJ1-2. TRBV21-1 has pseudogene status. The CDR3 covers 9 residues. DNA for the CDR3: TGTGCCAGCAGCGGAGGCTACACCTTC. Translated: CASSGGYTF.

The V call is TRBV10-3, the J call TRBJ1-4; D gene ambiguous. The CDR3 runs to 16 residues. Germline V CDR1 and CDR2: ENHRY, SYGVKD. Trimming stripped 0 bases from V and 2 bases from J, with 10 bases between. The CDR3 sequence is CAISESLGITNEKLFF. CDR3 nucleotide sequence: TGTGCCATCAGTGAGTCTCTTGGGATCACTAATGAAAAACTGTTTTTT.

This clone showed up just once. CDR3 region: CASSYTGTPSTDTQYF. CDR3 coding DNA: TGTGCCAGCAGTTACACAGGGACTCCGAGCACAGATACGCAGTATTTT. The chain has TRBV6-5 and TRBJ2-3; D may be TRBD1 or TRBD2 (6 bases each). CDR3 length: 16 amino acids. V dropped 2 bases and J dropped 0 bases, with 12 bases sitting between them. Germline CDR1 reads MNHEY; CDR2 reads SVGAGI.

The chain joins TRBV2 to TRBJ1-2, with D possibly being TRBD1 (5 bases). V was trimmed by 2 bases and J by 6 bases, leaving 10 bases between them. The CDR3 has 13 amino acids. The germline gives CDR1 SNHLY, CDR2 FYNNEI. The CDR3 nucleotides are TGTGCCAGCAGTGAACAGGGCAGCGATGGCTACACCTTC. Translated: CASSEQGSDGYTF.

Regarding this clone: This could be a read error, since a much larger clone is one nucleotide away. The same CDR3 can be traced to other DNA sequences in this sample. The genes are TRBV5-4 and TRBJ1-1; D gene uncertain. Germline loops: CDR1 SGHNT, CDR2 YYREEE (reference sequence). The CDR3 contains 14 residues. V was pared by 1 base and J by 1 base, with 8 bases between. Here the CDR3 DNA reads TGTGCCAGCAGCTTGACGCAGACGAACACTGAAGCTTTCTTT. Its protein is CASSLTQTNTEAFF. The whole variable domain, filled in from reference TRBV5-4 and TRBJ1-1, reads ETGVTQSPTHLIKTRGQQVTLRCSSQSGHNTVSWYQQALGQGPQFIFQYYREEENGRGNFPPRFSGLQFPNYSSELNVNALELDDSALYLCASSLTQTNTEAFFGQGTRLTVV.

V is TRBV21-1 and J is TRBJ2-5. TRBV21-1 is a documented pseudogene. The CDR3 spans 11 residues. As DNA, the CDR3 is TGTGCCAGCAGCATTTGTGAGACCCAGTACTTC. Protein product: CASSICETQYF.

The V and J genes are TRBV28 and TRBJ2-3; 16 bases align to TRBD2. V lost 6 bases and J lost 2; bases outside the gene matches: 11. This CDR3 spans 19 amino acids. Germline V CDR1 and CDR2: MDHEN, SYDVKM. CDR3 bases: TGTGCCAGCAGACTTACCATAGGGACTAGCGGGAGGGCCACAGATACGCAGTATTTT. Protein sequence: CASRLTIGTSGRATDTQYF.

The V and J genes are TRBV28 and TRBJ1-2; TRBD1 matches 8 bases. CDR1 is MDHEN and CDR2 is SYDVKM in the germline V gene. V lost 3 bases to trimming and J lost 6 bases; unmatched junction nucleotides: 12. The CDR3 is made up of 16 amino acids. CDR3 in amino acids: CASSLMGATGVDGYTF. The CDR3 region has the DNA TGTGCCAGCAGTTTGATGGGGGCGACAGGGGTAGATGGCTACACCTTC.